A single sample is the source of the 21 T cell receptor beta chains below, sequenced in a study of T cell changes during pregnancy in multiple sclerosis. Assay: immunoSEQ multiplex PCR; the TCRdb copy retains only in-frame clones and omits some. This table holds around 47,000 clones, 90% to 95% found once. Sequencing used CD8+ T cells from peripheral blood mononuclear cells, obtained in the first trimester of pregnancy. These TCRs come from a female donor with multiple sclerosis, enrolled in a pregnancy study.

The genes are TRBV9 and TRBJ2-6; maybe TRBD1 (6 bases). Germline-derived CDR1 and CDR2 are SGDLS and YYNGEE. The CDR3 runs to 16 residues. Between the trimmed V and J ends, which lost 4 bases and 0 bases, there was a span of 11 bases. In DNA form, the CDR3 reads TGTGCCAGCAGCTCGCGGACAGCCTCTGGGGCCAACGTCCTGACTTTC. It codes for CASSSRTASGANVLTF.

The CDR3, as DNA: TGTGCTAGTGGATCGCTTGGGACTAGCGGGAATGAGCAGTTCTTC. Encoded protein: CASGSLGTSGNEQFF. The chain is built from TRBV12-5 and TRBJ2-1; 12 bases align to TRBD2. The CDR3 totals 15 residues. Germline V CDR1 and CDR2: LGHNT, FRNRAP. V was pared by 6 bases and J by 7 bases, with 7 bases of the junction left unmatched.

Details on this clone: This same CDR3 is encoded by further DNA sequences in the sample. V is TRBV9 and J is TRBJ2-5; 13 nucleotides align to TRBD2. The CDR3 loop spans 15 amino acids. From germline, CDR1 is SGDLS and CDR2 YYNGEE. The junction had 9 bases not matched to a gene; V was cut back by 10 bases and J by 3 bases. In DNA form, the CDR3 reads TGTGCCTCTAGCTGGACTAGCGGGGGTGAAGAGACCCAGTACTTC. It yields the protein CASSWTSGGEETQYF. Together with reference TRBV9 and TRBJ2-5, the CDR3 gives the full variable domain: DSGVTQTPKHLITATGQRVTLRCSPRSGDLSVYWYQQSLDQGLQFLIQYYNGEERAKGNILERFSAQQFPDLHSELNLSSLELGDSALYFCASSWTSGGEETQYFGPGTRLLVL.

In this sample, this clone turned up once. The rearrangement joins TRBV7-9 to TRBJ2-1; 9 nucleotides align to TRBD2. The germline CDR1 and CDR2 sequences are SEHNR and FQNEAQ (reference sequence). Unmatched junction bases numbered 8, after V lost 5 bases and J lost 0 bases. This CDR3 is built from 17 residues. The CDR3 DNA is TGTGCCAGCAGCCCGCCCGCGACTAGCGGCTCCTACAATGAGCAGTTCTTC. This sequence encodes CASSPPATSGSYNEQFF.

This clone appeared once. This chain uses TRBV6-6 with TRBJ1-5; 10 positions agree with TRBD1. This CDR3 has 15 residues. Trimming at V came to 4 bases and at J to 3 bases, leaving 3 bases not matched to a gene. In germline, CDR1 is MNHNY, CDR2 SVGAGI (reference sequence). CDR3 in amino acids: CASSSGQGSNQPQHF. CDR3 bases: TGTGCCAGCAGTTCGGGACAGGGGTCCAATCAGCCCCAGCATTTT.

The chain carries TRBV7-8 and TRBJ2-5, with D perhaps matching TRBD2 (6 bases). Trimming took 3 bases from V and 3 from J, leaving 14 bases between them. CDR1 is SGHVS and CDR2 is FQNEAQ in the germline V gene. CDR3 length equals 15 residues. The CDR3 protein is CASSFLGGAEETQYF. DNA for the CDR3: TGTGCCAGCAGCTTCCTTGGCGGGGCCGAAGAGACCCAGTACTTC.

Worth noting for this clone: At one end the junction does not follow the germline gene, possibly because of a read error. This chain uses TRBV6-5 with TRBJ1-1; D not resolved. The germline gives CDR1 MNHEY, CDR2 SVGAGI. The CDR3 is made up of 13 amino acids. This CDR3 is CTSSVGGYAEAFF. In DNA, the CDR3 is TGTACCAGCAGCGTCGGAGGGTACGCTGAAGCTTTCTTT.

In DNA form, the CDR3 reads TGTGCCAGCAGTTCGACTAGCGATGACTACAATGAGCAGTTCTTC. It is translated as CASSSTSDDYNEQFF. V is TRBV28 and J is TRBJ2-1; 8 positions agree with TRBD2. The V gene's germline CDR1 is MDHEN and CDR2 SYDVKM. After removal of 4 bases from V and 3 bases from J, the junction contained 5 bases not matched to a gene. This CDR3 comprises 15 residues. Using reference TRBV28 and TRBJ2-1 for the parts outside the CDR3, the full variable domain is DVKVTQSSRYLVKRTGEKVFLECVQDMDHENMFWYRQDPGLGLRLIYFSYDVKMKEKGDIPEGYSVSREKKERFSLILESASTNQTSMYLCASSSTSDDYNEQFFGPGTRLTVL.

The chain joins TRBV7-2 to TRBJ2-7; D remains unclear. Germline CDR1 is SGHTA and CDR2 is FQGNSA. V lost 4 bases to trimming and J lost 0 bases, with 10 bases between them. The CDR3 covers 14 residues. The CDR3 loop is CASSSLISSYEQYF. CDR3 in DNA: TGTGCCAGCAGCTCCCTTATATCCTCCTACGAGCAGTACTTC.

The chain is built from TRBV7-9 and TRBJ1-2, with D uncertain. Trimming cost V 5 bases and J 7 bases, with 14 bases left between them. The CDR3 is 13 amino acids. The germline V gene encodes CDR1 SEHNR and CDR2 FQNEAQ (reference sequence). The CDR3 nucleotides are TGTGCCAGCAGCCTTCCAGGTGGTCTTGGCTACACCTTC. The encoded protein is CASSLPGGLGYTF.

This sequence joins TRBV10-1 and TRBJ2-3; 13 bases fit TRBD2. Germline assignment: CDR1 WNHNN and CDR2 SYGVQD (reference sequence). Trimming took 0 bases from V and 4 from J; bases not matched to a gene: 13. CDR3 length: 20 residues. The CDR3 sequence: CASSESGGGLAGDPADTQYF. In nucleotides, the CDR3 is TGCGCCAGCAGTGAGTCTGGGGGTGGACTAGCGGGGGACCCCGCAGATACGCAGTATTTT.

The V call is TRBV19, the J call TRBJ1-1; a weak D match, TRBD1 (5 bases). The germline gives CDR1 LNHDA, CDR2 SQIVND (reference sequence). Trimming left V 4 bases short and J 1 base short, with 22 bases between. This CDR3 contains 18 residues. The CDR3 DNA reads TGTGCCAGTAGTACCCCGGGGGTCCTGGCGCAGGGGAACACTGAAGCTTTCTTT. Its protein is CASSTPGVLAQGNTEAFF.

This CDR3 is CASSFPPETEPSYNEQFF. The CDR3 coding sequence is TGTGCCAGCAGTTTCCCCCCCGAGACGGAGCCCTCCTACAATGAGCAGTTCTTC. This chain joins TRBV28 and TRBJ2-1, with D uncertain. The germline gives CDR1 MDHEN, CDR2 SYDVKM. The CDR3 is made up of 18 amino acids. The V end was cut by 3 bases, the J end by 0 bases, with 18 bases between.

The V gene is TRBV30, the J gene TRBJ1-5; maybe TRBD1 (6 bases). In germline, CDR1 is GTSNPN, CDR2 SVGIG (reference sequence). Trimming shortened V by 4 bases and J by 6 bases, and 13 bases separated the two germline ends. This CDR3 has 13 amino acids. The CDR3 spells CAWTPGGLQPQHF. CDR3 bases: TGTGCCTGGACCCCCGGGGGGCTTCAGCCCCAGCATTTT.

The CDR3: CAISAGNFGLPRRKNTEAFF. As DNA, the CDR3 is TGTGCCATCAGTGCGGGTAATTTTGGCCTCCCGCGTAGAAAAAACACTGAAGCTTTCTTT. V is TRBV10-3 and J is TRBJ1-1; D gene uncertain. The CDR3 totals 20 residues. From germline, CDR1 is ENHRY and CDR2 SYGVKD. V lost 4 bases and J lost 2, with 29 bases in between.

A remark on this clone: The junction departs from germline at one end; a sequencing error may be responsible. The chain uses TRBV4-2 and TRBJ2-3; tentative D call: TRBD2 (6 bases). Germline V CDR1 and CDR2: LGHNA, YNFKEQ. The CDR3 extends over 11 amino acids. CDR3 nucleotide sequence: TGTGCCAGCAGCCCGGGACTGGCCAAGGTTTTT. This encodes CASSPGLAKVF.

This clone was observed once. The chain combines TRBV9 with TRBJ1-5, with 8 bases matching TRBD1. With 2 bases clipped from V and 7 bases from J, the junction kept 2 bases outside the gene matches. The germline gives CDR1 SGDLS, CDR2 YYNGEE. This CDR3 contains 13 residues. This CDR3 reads CASSVSGGQPQHF. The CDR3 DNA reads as TGTGCCAGCAGCGTTTCAGGGGGCCAGCCCCAGCATTTT.

The CDR3 coding sequence is TGCGCCAGCAGCTTCCCACAGGGGGCAATAGGCTATGGCTACACCTTC. Its translation is CASSFPQGAIGYGYTF. J is TRBJ1-2 and V is TRBV5-1; 9 bases line up with TRBD1. Per germline, CDR1 SGHRS and CDR2 YFSETQ. J gave up 4 bases and V 2 bases, and 9 bases lay outside the gene matches. The CDR3 contains 16 residues.

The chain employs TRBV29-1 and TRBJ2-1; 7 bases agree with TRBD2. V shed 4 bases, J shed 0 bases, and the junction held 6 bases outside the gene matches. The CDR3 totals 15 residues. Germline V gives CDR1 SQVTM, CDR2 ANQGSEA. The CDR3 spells CSVVSGASSYNEQFF. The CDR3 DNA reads TGCAGCGTTGTGAGCGGGGCTAGCTCCTACAATGAGCAGTTCTTC.

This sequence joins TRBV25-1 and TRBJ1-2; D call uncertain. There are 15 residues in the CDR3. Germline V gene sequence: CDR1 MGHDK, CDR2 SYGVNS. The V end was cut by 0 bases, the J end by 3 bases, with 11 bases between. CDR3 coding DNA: TGTGCCAGCAGTGAATATGGGAGTGCTGACTATGGCTACACCTTC. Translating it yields CASSEYGSADYGYTF.

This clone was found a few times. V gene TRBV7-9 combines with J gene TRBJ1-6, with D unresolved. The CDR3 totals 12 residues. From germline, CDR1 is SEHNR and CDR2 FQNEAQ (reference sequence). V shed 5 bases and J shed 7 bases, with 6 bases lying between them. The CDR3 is CASSTPNSPLHF. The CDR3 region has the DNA TGTGCCAGCAGCACACCAAATTCACCCCTCCACTTT.